This is a list of T cell receptor beta chains from one sample in a study of cytomegalovirus exposure and HLA in healthy donors. Repertoires were generated with immunoSEQ multiplex PCR, while TCRdb's copy carries only in-frame clones and drops some. The table has approximately 38,000 clones, roughly 80% seen once. Sequenced sample: PBMCs. Receptors were obtained from a woman aged 18-29 years in good health and CMV-seropositive. CDR3s include the opening cysteine and the closing phenylalanine or tryptophan. The order of the fields is clone size, V gene, J gene, D gene, CDR3 DNA, CDR3 protein. D genes are given only for firm matches. Size is stated for part of the rows, as once, few or many counts, or as a class when the clone is expanded.

NA,TRBV14,TRBJ2-7,TRBD1,TGTGCCAGCAGCCACTTTGCCGGACAGGGAACCTACGAGCAGTACTTC,CASSHFAGQGTYEQYF
NA,TRBV5-1,TRBJ2-5,NA,TGCGCCAGCAGCTTGGCCGGGACTTCGTACTTC,CASSLAGTSYF
NA,TRBV20-1,TRBJ2-1,NA,TGCAGTGCTAGTGCAGGGGCGGGTGGGTTCTTC,CSASAGAGGFF
once,TRBV28,TRBJ1-1,NA,TGTGCCAGCAGTCCCCCCAGGGGAACTGAAGCTTTCTTT,CASSPPRGTEAFF
NA,TRBV18,TRBJ2-5,NA,TGTGCCAGCTCAGAACAGGGGAGGCAAGAGACCCAGTACTTC,CASSEQGRQETQYF
NA,TRBV4-2,TRBJ2-1,NA,TGTGCCAGCAGCCCTAAGATGACAGGCTACAATGAGCAGTTCTTC,CASSPKMTGYNEQFF
NA,TRBV19,TRBJ1-5,NA,TGTGCCAGTACCAGAGGAAGGGGTAGCAATCAGCCCCAGCATTTT,CASTRGRGSNQPQHF
NA,TRBV7-2,TRBJ2-2,NA,TGTGCCAGCAGCCTCACTAGAGCCACCGGGGAGCTGTTTTTT,CASSLTRATGELFF
NA,TRBV9,TRBJ2-5,NA,TGTGCCAGCAGCGTGAGCCCCTCAGGCCGGGAGACCCAGTACTTC,CASSVSPSGRETQYF
NA,TRBV4-3,TRBJ2-4,TRBD1,TGCGCCAGCAGCCAGACAGGACAGGCGGGCTACAAAAACATTCAGTACTTC,CASSQTGQAGYKNIQYF
NA,TRBV30,TRBJ2-5,NA,TGTGCCTGGAGTGGCCTGGGGGCCTATAGTGGGGAAGAGACCCAGTACTTC,CAWSGLGAYSGEETQYF
NA,TRBV13,TRBJ1-2,NA,TGTGCCAGCAGCTTAGGACAGTATGGCTACACCTTC,CASSLGQYGYTF
NA,TRBV5-1,TRBJ2-2,TRBD2,TGCGCCAGCAGCTTGCGTAGCGGGGGACCGGGTAGCACCGGGGAGCTGTTTTTT,CASSLRSGGPGSTGELFF
NA,TRBV7-2,TRBJ1-5,NA,TGTGCCAGCAGCTTTCAGGGTTATCAGCCCCAGCATTTT,CASSFQGYQPQHF
NA,TRBV30,TRBJ2-7,NA,TGTACAGCGGCCTATATGTACGAGCAGTACTTC,CTAAYMYEQYF
NA,TRBV18,TRBJ1-4,TRBD1,TGTGCCAGCTCACCGGGGCAGGGGGGCGAAAAACTGTTTTTT,CASSPGQGGEKLFF
NA,TRBV4-3,TRBJ2-7,TRBD2,TGCGCCAGCAGCCAAGGGACTAGCGGGAGGGCCTGGGCCAACGAGCAGTACTTC,CASSQGTSGRAWANEQYF
NA,TRBV4-2,TRBJ1-1,NA,TGTGCCAGCAGCCAACCCCTGTGGGGGCGGACTGAAGCTTTCTTT,CASSQPLWGRTEAFF
NA,TRBV9,TRBJ2-7,TRBD2,TGTGCCAGCTCCCGAGCGGGAGGGGACTACGAGCAGTACTTC,CASSRAGGDYEQYF
NA,TRBV10-2,TRBJ1-1,TRBD1,TGCGCCAGCATCGGTGGACAGGGCGGTATGAACACTGAAGCTTTCTTT,CASIGGQGGMNTEAFF
NA,TRBV18,TRBJ2-6,TRBD1,TGTGCCAGCTCACCCGTAGGACAGGGGGCCTCTGGGGCCAACGTCCTGACTTTC,CASSPVGQGASGANVLTF
NA,TRBV7-8,TRBJ2-1,TRBD1,TGTGCCAGCAGCCCCGACAGGGGGTTGAATGAGCAGTTCTTC,CASSPDRGLNEQFF
few,TRBV2,TRBJ1-1,NA,TGTGCCAGCAGTTGGCTGTCTGAAGCTTTCTTT,CASSWLSEAFF
NA,TRBV19,TRBJ2-3,TRBD2,TGTGCCAGTACCGGGGAAGGACTAGTCACAGATACGCAGTATTTT,CASTGEGLVTDTQYF
NA,TRBV7-9,TRBJ2-1,NA,TGTGCCAGCAGCTTACTTCCGGGATACAATGAGCAGTTCTTC,CASSLLPGYNEQFF
once,TRBV6-1,TRBJ1-2,NA,TGTGCCAGCAGCCCGGGGTCCTATGGCTACACCTTC,CASSPGSYGYTF
once,TRBV4-1,TRBJ2-7,NA,TGCGCCAGCAGCCAAGCCGGACAAGACTACGAGCAGTACTTC,CASSQAGQDYEQYF
few,TRBV5-6,TRBJ2-1,TRBD1,TGTGCCAGCAGCTTACCCGGACAGGGAGAGAAGAATGAGCAGTTCTTC,CASSLPGQGEKNEQFF
few,TRBV9,TRBJ1-5,NA,TGTGCCAGCAGCGCTTGGGGCGACAATCAGCCCCAGCATTTT,CASSAWGDNQPQHF
NA,TRBV7-9,TRBJ2-3,TRBD1,TGTGCCAGCAGCTTCCGACAGGGGGCGTCAGATACGCAGTATTTT,CASSFRQGASDTQYF
NA,TRBV5-6,TRBJ1-5,NA,TGTGCCAGCAGCTCCGGACAGATGAGACTTAGCAATCAGCCCCAGCATTTT,CASSSGQMRLSNQPQHF
NA,TRBV7-6,TRBJ1-1,NA,TGTGCCAGCAGCACCAGATTGAACACTGAAGCTTTCTTT,CASSTRLNTEAFF
NA,TRBV30,TRBJ1-1,NA,TGTGCCTGGAGTGTACAGGCCAGCACTGAAGCTTTCTTT,CAWSVQASTEAFF
NA,TRBV18,TRBJ2-5,NA,TGTGCCAGCTCACCACAGTCCAGCGGCCAAGAGACCCAGTACTTC,CASSPQSSGQETQYF
NA,TRBV5-4,TRBJ2-5,TRBD1,TGTGCCAGCAGGGTAGCGGACAGGGTGAAGACCCAGTACTTC,CASRVADRVKTQYF
NA,TRBV4-1,TRBJ2-1,TRBD2,TGCGCCAGCAGCCCTATAGCGGGAAATGAGCAGTTCTTC,CASSPIAGNEQFF
few,TRBV4-3,TRBJ2-7,TRBD2,TGCGCCAGCAGCCACGGGACTAGCGGCTACGAGCAGTACTTC,CASSHGTSGYEQYF
NA,TRBV6-1,TRBJ2-3,TRBD1,TGTGCCAGCAGAAGACAGGGCTCCACCGATACGCAGTATTTT,CASRRQGSTDTQYF
NA,TRBV7-8,TRBJ2-5,TRBD2,TGTGCCAGCAGCTTACGGCGGGGGATCCAAGAGACCCAGTACTTC,CASSLRRGIQETQYF
NA,TRBV9,TRBJ2-5,NA,TGTGCCAGCAGCGCCCGTGGAGTACAAGAGACCCAGTACTTC,CASSARGVQETQYF
NA,TRBV14,TRBJ1-2,TRBD1,TGTGCCAGCAGTCACGACAGGGGTTATGGCTACACCTTC,CASSHDRGYGYTF
few,TRBV7-8,TRBJ1-4,TRBD1,TGTGCCAGCAGCTTGTGGGGACAGTTTAATGAAAAACTGTTTTTT,CASSLWGQFNEKLFF
NA,TRBV29-1,TRBJ1-1,TRBD1,TGCAGCGCGACGACAGGGGGTATCGCGAAAAAAGCTTTCTTT,CSATTGGIAKKAFF